This T cell receptor beta chain was identified during a study of T cell responses to AZD1222 COVID-19 vaccine. Study-level background: Some second doses came at about 4 weeks and others at about 12 weeks; these were pooled. Study results and limitations: Donors skewed white British and female; clonal diversity was possibly underestimated. Epitopes outside B.1.351 and B.1.1.7 mutated regions reportedly drew nearly half of spike TCRs. When two AZD1222 doses had been given, Spike-specific TCR breadth and depth rose.

Notes on this clone: Its matching antigen is unknown.

Generated by immunoSEQ multiplex PCR, the TCRdb table keeps only in-frame clones and is missing some. The sample lists over 100,000 clones; about nine tenths were seen once. V lost 0 bases to trimming and J lost 4 bases; unmatched junction nucleotides: 3. The CDR3 extends over 14 amino acids. CDR1 is SGDLS and CDR2 is YYNGEE in the germline V gene. The clonotype was recovered from an adult in good health. Sequencing was performed on peripheral blood, taken on day 0 of AZD1222 vaccination. The V and J genes are TRBV9 and TRBJ1-1; 7 bases are a match to TRBD1. The CDR3 reads CASSVVTGPTEAFF. The CDR3, as DNA: TGTGCCAGCAGCGTAGTGACAGGGCCCACTGAAGCTTTCTTT. Full variable domain (outside the CDR3, taken from reference TRBV9 and TRBJ1-1): DSGVTQTPKHLITATGQRVTLRCSPRSGDLSVYWYQQSLDQGLQFLIQYYNGEERAKGNILERFSAQQFPDLHSELNLSSLELGDSALYFCASSVVTGPTEAFFGQGTRLTVV.